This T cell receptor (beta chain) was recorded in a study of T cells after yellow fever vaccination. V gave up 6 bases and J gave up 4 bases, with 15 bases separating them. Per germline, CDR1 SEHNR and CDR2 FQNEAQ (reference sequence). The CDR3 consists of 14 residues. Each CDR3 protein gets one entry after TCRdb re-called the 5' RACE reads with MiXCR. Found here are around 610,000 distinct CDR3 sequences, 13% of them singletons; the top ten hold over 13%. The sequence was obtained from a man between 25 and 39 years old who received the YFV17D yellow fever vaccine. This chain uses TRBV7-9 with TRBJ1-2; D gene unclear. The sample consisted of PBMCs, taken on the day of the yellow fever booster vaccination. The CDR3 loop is CASSSDSSIYGYTF. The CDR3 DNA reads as TGTGCCAGCAGTTCAGACTCCTCCATCTATGGCTACACCTTC.